Described below is a single T cell receptor beta chain sequence and its context. Through MiXCR, TCRdb re-clonotyped the PCR reads. The table has 10,000 to 12,000 clones, more than 35% seen once; the top ten hold roughly 16%. These data are taken from a study of metastatic and nonmetastatic thyroid tumors. Study summary: Both malignant and benign thyroid patients supplied peripheral blood and tumor or nodule tissue samples, across which the repertoires of these patients were then compared.

Every patient underwent thyroid surgery untreated. Germline-derived CDR1 and CDR2 are GTSNPN and SVGIG (reference sequence). V was pared by 3 bases and J by 4 bases, with 12 bases between. CDR3 length: 13 residues. Sequenced: tumor tissue. This chain connects TRBV30 to TRBJ1-1; a possible D gene is TRBD1 (5 bases). This receptor was identified in a female donor with papillary thyroid cancer or a benign thyroid nodule (not recorded which). Some clones in this sample may be carry-over from other donors' samples. CDR3 sequence reads: CAWRGKGFTEAFF. CDR3 nucleotide sequence: TGTGCCTGGAGGGGGAAGGGGTTCACTGAAGCTTTCTTT.